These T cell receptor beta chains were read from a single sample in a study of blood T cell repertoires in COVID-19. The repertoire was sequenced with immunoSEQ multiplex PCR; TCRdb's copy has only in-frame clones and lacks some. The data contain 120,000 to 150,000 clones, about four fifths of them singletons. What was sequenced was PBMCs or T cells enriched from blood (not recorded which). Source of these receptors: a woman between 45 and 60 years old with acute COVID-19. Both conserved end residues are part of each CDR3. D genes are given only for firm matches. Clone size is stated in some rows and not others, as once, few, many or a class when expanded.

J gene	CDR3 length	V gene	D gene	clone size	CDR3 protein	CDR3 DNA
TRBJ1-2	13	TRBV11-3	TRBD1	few	CAIGQGEMRGYTF	TGTGCCATCGGACAGGGGGAAATGCGTGGCTACACCTTC
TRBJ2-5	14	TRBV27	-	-	CASSSGGGSTTQYF	TGTGCCAGCAGTTCCGGGGGCGGGAGCACGACCCAGTACTTC
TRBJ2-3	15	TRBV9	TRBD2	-	CASSGTSGRTDTQYF	TGTGCCAGCAGCGGGACTAGCGGCCGCACAGATACGCAGTATTTT
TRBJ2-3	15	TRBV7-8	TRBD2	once	CASSLSAGGPNTQYF	TGTGCCAGCAGCTTATCGGCGGGAGGGCCAAATACGCAGTATTTT
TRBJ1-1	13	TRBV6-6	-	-	CASSQGTVTEAFF	TGTGCCAGCAGCCAGGGTACGGTTACTGAAGCTTTCTTT
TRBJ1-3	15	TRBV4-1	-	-	CASSQVAGRGNTIYF	TGCGCCAGCAGCCAAGTCGCAGGGCGTGGAAACACCATATATTTT
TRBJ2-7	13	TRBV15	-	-	CATSSVRAGEQYF	TGTGCCACCAGCAGCGTTCGGGCGGGGGAGCAGTACTTC
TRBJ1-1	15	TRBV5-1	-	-	CASSSIQGSGTEAFF	TGCGCCAGCAGCTCCATTCAGGGGTCAGGGACTGAAGCTTTCTTT
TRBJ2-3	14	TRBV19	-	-	CASSIRRSADTQYF	TGTGCCAGTAGTATTCGGAGAAGCGCAGATACGCAGTATTTT
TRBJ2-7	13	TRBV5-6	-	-	CASSLQNTYEQYF	TGTGCCAGCAGCTTGCAGAATACCTACGAGCAGTACTTC
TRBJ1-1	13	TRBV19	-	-	CASRQSVNTEAFF	TGTGCCAGTAGGCAGAGCGTGAACACTGAAGCTTTCTTT
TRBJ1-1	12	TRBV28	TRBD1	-	CASYTGATEAFF	TGTGCCAGCTACACAGGGGCCACTGAAGCTTTCTTT
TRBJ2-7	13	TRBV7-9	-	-	CASAAMSSYEQYF	TGTGCCAGCGCCGCAATGAGCTCCTACGAGCAGTACTTC
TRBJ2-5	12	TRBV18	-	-	CASSSYQETQYF	TGTGCCAGCTCATCTTACCAAGAGACCCAGTACTTC